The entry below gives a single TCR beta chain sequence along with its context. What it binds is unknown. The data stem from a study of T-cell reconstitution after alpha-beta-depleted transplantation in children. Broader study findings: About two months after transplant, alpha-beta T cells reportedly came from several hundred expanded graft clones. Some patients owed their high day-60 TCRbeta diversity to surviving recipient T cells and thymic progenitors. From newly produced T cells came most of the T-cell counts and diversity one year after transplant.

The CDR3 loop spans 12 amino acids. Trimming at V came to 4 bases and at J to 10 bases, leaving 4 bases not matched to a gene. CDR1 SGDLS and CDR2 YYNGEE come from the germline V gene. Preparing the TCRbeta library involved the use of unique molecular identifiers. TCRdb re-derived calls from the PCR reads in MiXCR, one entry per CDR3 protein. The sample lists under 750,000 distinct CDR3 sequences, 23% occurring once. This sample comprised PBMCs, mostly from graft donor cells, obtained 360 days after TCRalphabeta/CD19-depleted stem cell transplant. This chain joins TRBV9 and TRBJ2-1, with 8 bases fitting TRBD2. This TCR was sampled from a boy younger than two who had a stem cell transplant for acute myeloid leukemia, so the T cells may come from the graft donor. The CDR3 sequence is CASSLQRGEQFF. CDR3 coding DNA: TGTGCCAGCAGCTTGCAGCGGGGGGAGCAGTTCTTC.